This T cell receptor (beta chain) was sequenced for a study of cytomegalovirus exposure and HLA in healthy donors. The study's findings and limits: While the bulk of TCR sequences proved rare, some public TCRs turned up in many donors. In a later analysis, around 18,000 TCR beta sequences were associated with HLA alleles at 0.05 false discovery rate. Sequencing depth across donors, presence/absence analyses assumed, was roughly uniform.

Both 60 Vbeta primers and 13 Jbeta primers went into the PCR. Using immunoSEQ multiplex PCR, the repertoire was profiled, and TCRdb retains in-frame clones only, with some absent. Of 150,000 to 200,000 clones detected, around 80% appear once; the ten largest clones hold roughly 5.2%. Regarding this clone: The antigen is undetermined.

CDR3 length: 14 amino acids. Trimming took 5 bases from V and 0 from J, leaving 11 bases between them. The germline CDR1 and CDR2 sequences are LNHDA and SQIVND (reference sequence). V gene TRBV19 combines with J gene TRBJ2-7; D possibly corresponds to TRBD2 (6 bases). The TCR originated in a man younger than 35 in good health and CMV-seronegative. Material: PBMCs. CDR3 in amino acids: CASSRERSSYEQYF. The CDR3 DNA sequence: TGTGCCAGTAGTCGGGAGCGGAGCTCCTACGAGCAGTACTTC.